What follows are 11 T cell receptor beta chains derived from one specimen sequenced in a study of response to subunit inactivated influenza vaccine. TCRdb re-analysed the RT-PCR reads in MiXCR, keeping a single row per CDR3 protein. The table lists 300,000 to 350,000 distinct CDR3 sequences, 20% to 25% of them singletons, with 10% in the top ten. Sequenced material: PBMCs from blood, taken about 20 months after vaccination. The receptors were sampled from a man between 50 and 69 years old who received an inactivated influenza vaccine.

V usage is TRBV27 and J usage is TRBJ2-5; maybe TRBD2 (6 bases). Germline V gene data show CDR1 as MNHEY and CDR2 as SMNVEV (reference sequence). With 3 bases removed from V and 5 bases from J, the gap between germline ends came to 22 bases. The CDR3 contains 17 residues. In nucleotides, the CDR3 is TGTGCCAGCAGTTTTTCCTCGGTAGGAGGGTTCAGGGAGACCCAGTACTTC. It yields the protein CASSFSSVGGFRETQYF.

This chain connects TRBV12-3 or TRBV12-4 to TRBJ1-1, with a tentative D call TRBD1 (5 bases). V lost 6 bases and J 6 bases, leaving 14 bases between the germline ends. The CDR3 length is 13 residues. The CDR3 spells CASRGLSGAEAFF. CDR3 DNA: TGTGCCAGCAGGGGACTCTCGGGGGCTGAAGCTTTCTTT.

The chain links TRBV29-1 to TRBJ2-5, with unresolved D. V was pared by 3 bases and J by 5 bases, with 13 bases between. Germline lookup yields CDR1 SQVTM and CDR2 ANQGSEA. The CDR3 runs to 13 residues. CDR3 sequence reads: CSVEGLVQETQYF. In DNA, the CDR3 is TGCAGCGTTGAGGGGTTGGTCCAGGAGACCCAGTACTTC.

This clonotype was observed many times. The chain is built from TRBV7-2 and TRBJ2-3; 8 bases match TRBD2. J was trimmed by 7 bases and V by 1 base; bases with no gene match: 7. Germline lookup yields CDR1 SGHTA and CDR2 FQGNSA. This CDR3 comprises 15 residues. DNA of the CDR3: TGTGCCAGCAGCTTAGATCGGGGGGGCACTAATACGCAGTATTTT. It encodes CASSLDRGGTNTQYF. The full variable domain, with the rest looked up from reference TRBV7-2 and TRBJ2-3, is GAGVSQSPSNKVTEKGKDVELRCDPISGHTALYWYRQSLGQGLEFLIYFQGNSAPDKSGLPSDRFSAERTGGSVSTLTIQRTQQEDSAVYLCASSLDRGGTNTQYFGPGTRLTVL.

This clonotype was recorded once. The genes are TRBV12-3 or TRBV12-4 and TRBJ2-3; 8 bases match TRBD1. With 6 bases clipped from V and 7 bases from J, the junction kept 12 bases outside the gene matches. The CDR3 is 15 amino acids. The CDR3 is CASRLGQGSENTQYF. Written as DNA, the CDR3 is TGTGCCAGCAGGCTAGGACAGGGAAGCGAGAATACGCAGTATTTT.

The table lists this clonotype with a few counts. The chain employs TRBV20-1 and TRBJ2-2; the D is unclear. CDR1 and CDR2 from the germline V gene are DFQATT and SNEGSKA (reference sequence). Trimming pared 2 bases from V and 6 bases from J, leaving 10 bases between. The CDR3 contains 13 residues. CDR3 region: CSARTAGSGELFF. CDR3 bases: TGCAGTGCTAGAACAGCCGGCTCCGGGGAGCTGTTTTTT.

On this clonotype: One end of the junction does not line up with germline, which may come from a read error. The chain uses TRBV29-1 and TRBJ1-2; D might be TRBD1 (6 bases). Germline CDR1 and CDR2: SQVTM and ANQGSEA. This CDR3 has 15 residues. This CDR3 is CSVREGGRDSFGYTF. DNA for the CDR3: TGCAGCGTCAGAGAAGGGGGGCGCGATTCCTTTGGCTATACCTTC.

This clonotype has only a few counts. The chain uses TRBV20-1 and TRBJ1-2, with TRBD1 matching 9 bases. CDR1 and CDR2 from the germline V gene are DFQATT and SNEGSKA (reference sequence). V lost 5 bases, J lost 6 bases, and 7 bases stayed unmatched. The CDR3 sequence is 13 residues long. Here the CDR3 reads CSALQGAGDGYTF. The CDR3 nucleotides read TGCAGTGCTCTACAGGGGGCGGGGGATGGCTACACCTTC.

A few counts support this clonotype. The V call is TRBV19, the J call TRBJ2-7, with a tentative D call TRBD1 (6 bases). V lost 1 base and J 2 bases, leaving 9 bases between the germline ends. The CDR3 runs 14 residues. Per germline, CDR1 LNHDA and CDR2 SQIVND (reference sequence). CDR3 sequence: CASSIGTGTYEQYF. The CDR3, as DNA: TGTGCCAGTAGTATAGGAACAGGGACCTACGAGCAGTACTTC.

The chain joins TRBV29-1 to TRBJ2-2; D is undetermined. Trimming cost V 6 bases and J 1 base, with 6 bases left between them. The germline V gene encodes CDR1 SQVTM and CDR2 ANQGSEA. The CDR3 is 12 residues long. Here the CDR3 reads CSVELNTGELFF. In DNA form, the CDR3 reads TGCAGCGTCGAACTGAACACCGGGGAGCTGTTTTTT.

The chain carries TRBV24-1 and TRBJ2-1; TRBD1 matches at 8 bases. The CDR3 length is 16 residues. Unmatched junction bases numbered 6, after V lost 5 bases and J lost 1 base. Per germline, CDR1 KGHDR and CDR2 SFDVKD. This CDR3 reads CATSGLTGVSYNEQFF. The CDR3 nucleotides read TGTGCCACCAGTGGCTTGACAGGGGTTTCCTACAATGAGCAGTTCTTC.